The clone carrying this TCR beta chain has just a few counts. Antigen: not known. The sample originates from a study of response to subunit inactivated influenza vaccine. Overall study results and limits: The authors suggested that few new T cells are recruited per seasonal influenza vaccination.

Using its own MiXCR run on the RT-PCR reads, TCRdb lists one record per CDR3 protein. This sample has 290,000 or so distinct CDR3 sequences, with 22% found just once. Sequencing used PBMCs from blood, obtained less than 22 months after vaccination. This clonotype was sampled from a man aged 45 to 75 who received an inactivated influenza vaccine.

DNA for the CDR3: TGTGCCAGCAGCGTAGGACCCGGGACTTATAGCAATCAGCCCCAGCATTTT. This sequence encodes CASSVGPGTYSNQPQHF. V and J are TRBV9 and TRBJ1-5, with D possibly matching TRBD1 (5 bases). CDR1 and CDR2 from the germline V gene are SGDLS and YYNGEE. Trimming pared 0 bases from V and 0 bases from J, leaving 13 bases between. There are 17 residues in the CDR3. Filled out from reference TRBV9 and TRBJ1-5, the complete variable domain reads DSGVTQTPKHLITATGQRVTLRCSPRSGDLSVYWYQQSLDQGLQFLIQYYNGEERAKGNILERFSAQQFPDLHSELNLSSLELGDSALYFCASSVGPGTYSNQPQHFGDGTRLSIL.